Listed below are T cell receptor beta chains from one sample, sequenced in a study of blood T cell repertoires in COVID-19. Only in-frame clones appear in the TCRdb table, and some are missing; sequencing was by immunoSEQ multiplex PCR. The repertoire consists of around 65,000 clones, with around four fifths occurring once and the leading ten covering 35% to 45%. The specimen was peripheral blood. These receptors were collected from a human donor in a cohort sampled during active COVID-19. Each CDR3 is given with its conserved first and last residue. Fields, in order: V gene, clone size, J gene, D gene, CDR3 DNA, CDR3 protein. D genes are given only for firm matches. Rows may omit the clone size; those that give it use once, few, many or a size class.

TRBV18,.,TRBJ2-2,.,TGTGCCAGCTCACCTCTTATGGGGGGGCCAACCGGGGAGCTGTTTTTT,CASSPLMGGPTGELFF
TRBV18,.,TRBJ2-1,.,TGTGCCAGCTCACCACCAAACGAGGGCTACAATGAGCAGTTCTTC,CASSPPNEGYNEQFF
TRBV7-8,.,TRBJ1-2,TRBD1,TGTGCCAGCAGCTTAGACAGGGGTACCTATGGCTACACCTTC,CASSLDRGTYGYTF
TRBV24-1,.,TRBJ2-2,TRBD1,TGTGCCACCAGCCCTCCGGGACAGGGGTTCACCGGGGAGCTGTTTTTT,CATSPPGQGFTGELFF
TRBV19,once,TRBJ2-5,TRBD2,TGTGCCAGTAGTTCTCGGACTAGCGGGGGTTGGCAGACCCAGTACTTC,CASSSRTSGGWQTQYF
TRBV19,.,TRBJ1-5,.,TGTGCCAGTAGTATAGAAGGGGTCCAGCCCCAGCATTTT,CASSIEGVQPQHF
TRBV6-5,.,TRBJ2-7,.,TGTGCCAGCAGTTACGGGGCAGCTTTCGTCGAGCAGTACTTC,CASSYGAAFVEQYF
TRBV7-4,.,TRBJ2-5,TRBD2,TGTGCCAGCAGACGGACTAGCGGAGAGGAGACCCAGTACTTC,CASRRTSGEETQYF
TRBV19,.,TRBJ1-1,.,TGTGCCAGTAGTAGCCTCGGACACCTTAGGGCCACTGAAGCTTTCTTT,CASSSLGHLRATEAFF
TRBV2,.,TRBJ2-2,.,TGTGCCAGCAGTGTTATCAGGAACACCGGGGAGCTGTTTTTT,CASSVIRNTGELFF
TRBV4-2,few,TRBJ2-2,TRBD1,TGTGCCAGCAGCCCGACAGGGGCGAACACCGGGGAGCTGTTTTTT,CASSPTGANTGELFF
TRBV4-2,few,TRBJ1-1,.,TGTGCCAGCACCCCGGCCCGGGGGAACACTGAAGCTTTCTTT,CASTPARGNTEAFF
TRBV12-5,.,TRBJ1-2,.,TGTGCTAGTGGTCTCTCCGGGACTAACTATGGCTACACCTTC,CASGLSGTNYGYTF
TRBV11-3,.,TRBJ2-7,.,TGTGCCAGCAGCTTTGGGCACTCCGGAGGGTACGAGCAGTACTTC,CASSFGHSGGYEQYF
TRBV9,.,TRBJ2-2,.,TGTGCCAGCAGCGTAGATTTCAGGGGCTACACCGGGGAGCTGTTTTTT,CASSVDFRGYTGELFF
TRBV4-2,few,TRBJ1-1,.,TGTGCCAGCAGCCAATTCGGGAGAGGGGCTGAAGCTTTCTTT,CASSQFGRGAEAFF
TRBV5-1,.,TRBJ1-4,.,TGCGCCAGCAGCCTAAGACAGAGACCGGCAACTAATGAAAAACTGTTTTTT,CASSLRQRPATNEKLFF
TRBV28,.,TRBJ1-2,TRBD1,TGTGCCAGCACCGGACAGGGTCCTGGCCGATATGGCTACACCTTC,CASTGQGPGRYGYTF
TRBV28,.,TRBJ1-6,TRBD1,TGTGCCAGCTGGACAGGACGCTCCTATAATTCACCCCTCCACTTT,CASWTGRSYNSPLHF
TRBV6-2/TRBV6-3,once,TRBJ2-5,.,TGTGCCAGCAGTTACTGGGCCGAGACCCAGTACTTC,CASSYWAETQYF
TRBV18,.,TRBJ2-5,.,TGTGCCAGCTCACCACCGATGGGGGGTGGTGAGACCCAGTACTTC,CASSPPMGGGETQYF
TRBV19,.,TRBJ2-3,.,TGTGCCAGTAGTATAGGGCTCCCGGGGGGCACAGATACGCAGTATTTT,CASSIGLPGGTDTQYF
TRBV7-9,.,TRBJ2-3,TRBD2,TGTGCCAGCAGCTTAGATGCGGGGGGCACAGATACGCAGTATTTT,CASSLDAGGTDTQYF
TRBV10-3,.,TRBJ2-5,.,TGTGCCATCAGACTAGAAAAACAAGAGACCCAGTACTTC,CAIRLEKQETQYF
TRBV9,once,TRBJ2-1,TRBD1,TGTGCCAGCAGCCCACGACAGGGCCGCAATGAGCAGTTCTTC,CASSPRQGRNEQFF
TRBV4-2,.,TRBJ1-3,TRBD1,TGTGCCAGCAGCCTCCACGGACAGGGACCCGTCTCGGCTGGAAACACCATATATTTT,CASSLHGQGPVSAGNTIYF
TRBV14,.,TRBJ1-2,TRBD1,TGTGCCAGCAGCCGGACAGGGTTGGCTAACTATGGCTACACCTTC,CASSRTGLANYGYTF
TRBV5-5,.,TRBJ2-7,.,TGTGCCAGCAGCTTGGCCGGGAGAGCATACGAGCAGTACTTC,CASSLAGRAYEQYF
TRBV5-4,few,TRBJ2-3,TRBD1,TGTGCCACCCGGTTAGACAGGGGGCTTACAGATACGCAGTATTTT,CATRLDRGLTDTQYF
TRBV3-1/TRBV3-2,.,TRBJ2-7,.,TGTGCCAGCAGCCAAAGGGTCCGGACAGCCACCTACGAGCAGTACTTC,CASSQRVRTATYEQYF
TRBV5-1,few,TRBJ2-2,.,TGCGCCAGTCACCAGGGTCCGAACACCGGGGAGCTGTTTTTT,CASHQGPNTGELFF
TRBV9,.,TRBJ2-1,TRBD2,TGTGCCAGCAGCCTCTCGGGGGGGCGGGTCTACAATGAGCAGTTCTTC,CASSLSGGRVYNEQFF
TRBV5-6,.,TRBJ2-7,.,TGTGCCAGCAGCAGGACACCGTCCTACGAGCAGTACTTC,CASSRTPSYEQYF
TRBV9,.,TRBJ2-2,TRBD2,TGTGCCAGCAGCTCCGGGGGGCTAGCGGGGGTTACCGGGGAGCTGTTTTTT,CASSSGGLAGVTGELFF
TRBV24-1,.,TRBJ2-7,.,TGTGCCACCAGTGGCCGCGGCGGGTGGGGCGAGCAGTACTTC,CATSGRGGWGEQYF
TRBV5-5,.,TRBJ2-5,TRBD1,TGTGCCAGCAGCTGGACAGGGACGCGGGAGACCCAGTACTTC,CASSWTGTRETQYF
TRBV7-9,.,TRBJ2-3,.,TGTGCCAGCAGCCGAGGGGGTCGGGCGGGGGCGTCGGAAGATACGCAGTATTTT,CASSRGGRAGASEDTQYF
TRBV2,.,TRBJ1-5,TRBD1,TGTGCCAGCAGACGGGACAGGCAGAGCAATCAGCCCCAGCATTTT,CASRRDRQSNQPQHF
TRBV28,.,TRBJ1-1,.,TGTGCCAGCAGTTCCCCAGCTCAGGGTTTGACTGAAGCTTTCTTT,CASSSPAQGLTEAFF
TRBV2,.,TRBJ2-2,TRBD1,TGTGCCAGCAGTGTTGACAGGGGGAACACCGGGGAGCTGTTTTTT,CASSVDRGNTGELFF
TRBV5-1,.,TRBJ1-2,TRBD1,TGCGCCAGCAGCAGGGACAGGGCCAACTATGGCTACACCTTC,CASSRDRANYGYTF
TRBV6-5,.,TRBJ1-6,.,TGTGCCAGCAGTTACTCGGGCAGGGTTGGATCACCCCTCCACTTT,CASSYSGRVGSPLHF
TRBV19,once,TRBJ2-3,TRBD2,TGTGCCAGTAGACCACGACTAGCGGAGCACACAGATACGCAGTATTTT,CASRPRLAEHTDTQYF
TRBV6-5,.,TRBJ1-3,.,TGTGCCAGCAGCCGACAGTCTGGAAACACCATATATTTT,CASSRQSGNTIYF
TRBV6-6,once,TRBJ2-7,TRBD1,TGTGCCAGCAGCGACGCAGGGGGCGACTACGAGCAGTACTTC,CASSDAGGDYEQYF
TRBV19,.,TRBJ1-5,.,TGTGCCAGTAGTATAGCCAGAAATCAGCCCCAGCATTTT,CASSIARNQPQHF
TRBV18,once,TRBJ2-5,TRBD1,TGTGCCAGCTCACCAATTGGGACAGGGAGGGTTGGCCAGTACTTC,CASSPIGTGRVGQYF
TRBV30,.,TRBJ1-6,.,TGTGCCTGGAGTGTTCGACAGCTACTCCACTTT,CAWSVRQLLHF
TRBV2,once,TRBJ2-1,.,TGTGCCAGCAGTGAAAGCACCGTCCCCGGTGAGCAGTTCTTC,CASSESTVPGEQFF
TRBV6-5,.,TRBJ2-2,TRBD1,TGTGCCAGCACTCCACAGGGGGCCTCGACCGGGGAGCTGTTTTTT,CASTPQGASTGELFF
TRBV18,.,TRBJ2-7,.,TGTGCCAGCTCAGAACAGGGTTACGAGCAGTACTTC,CASSEQGYEQYF